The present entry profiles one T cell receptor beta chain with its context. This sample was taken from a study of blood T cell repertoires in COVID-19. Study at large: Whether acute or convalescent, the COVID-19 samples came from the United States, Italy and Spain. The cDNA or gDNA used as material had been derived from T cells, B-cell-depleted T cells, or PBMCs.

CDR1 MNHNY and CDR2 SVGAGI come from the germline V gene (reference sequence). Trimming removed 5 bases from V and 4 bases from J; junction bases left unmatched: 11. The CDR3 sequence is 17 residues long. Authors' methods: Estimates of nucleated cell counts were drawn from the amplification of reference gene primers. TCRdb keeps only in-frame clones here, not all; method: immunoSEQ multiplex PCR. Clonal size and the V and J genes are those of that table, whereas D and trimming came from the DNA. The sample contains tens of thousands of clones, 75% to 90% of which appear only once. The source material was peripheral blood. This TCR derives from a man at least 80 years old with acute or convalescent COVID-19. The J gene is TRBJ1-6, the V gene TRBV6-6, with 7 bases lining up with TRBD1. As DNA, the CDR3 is TGTGCCAGCAGTCTAACTCCCGGGACAGATTATAATTCACCCCTCCACTTT. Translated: CASSLTPGTDYNSPLHF.